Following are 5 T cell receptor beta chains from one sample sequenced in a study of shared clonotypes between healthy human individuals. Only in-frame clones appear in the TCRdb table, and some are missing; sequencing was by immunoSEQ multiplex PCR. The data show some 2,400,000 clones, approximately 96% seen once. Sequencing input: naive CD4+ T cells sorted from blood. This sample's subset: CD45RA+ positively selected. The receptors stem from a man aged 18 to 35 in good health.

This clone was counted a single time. CDR3 amino acids: CASKGQGYHEQYF. CDR3 DNA sequence: TGTGCCAGCAAGGGACAGGGTTATCACGAGCAGTACTTC. V and J are TRBV28 and TRBJ2-7; 9 nucleotides line up with TRBD1. After removal of 7 bases from V and 5 bases from J, the junction contained 6 bases not matched to a gene. From germline, CDR1 is MDHEN and CDR2 SYDVKM. The CDR3 runs 13 residues. Filled out from reference TRBV28 and TRBJ2-7, the complete variable domain reads DVKVTQSSRYLVKRTGEKVFLECVQDMDHENMFWYRQDPGLGLRLIYFSYDVKMKEKGDIPEGYSVSREKKERFSLILESASTNQTSMYLCASKGQGYHEQYFGPGTRLTVT.

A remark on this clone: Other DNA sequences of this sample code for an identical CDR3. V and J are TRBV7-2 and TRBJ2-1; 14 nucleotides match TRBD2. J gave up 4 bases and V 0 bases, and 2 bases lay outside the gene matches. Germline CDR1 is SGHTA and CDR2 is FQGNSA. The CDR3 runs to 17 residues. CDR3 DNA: TGTGCCAGCAGCTTAGCCGGGACTAGCGGGAGATACAATGAGCAGTTCTTC. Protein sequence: CASSLAGTSGRYNEQFF.

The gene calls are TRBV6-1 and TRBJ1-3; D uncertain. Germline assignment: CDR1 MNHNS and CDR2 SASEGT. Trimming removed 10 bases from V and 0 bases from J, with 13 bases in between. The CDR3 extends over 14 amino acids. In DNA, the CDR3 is TGTGCCACCTGCTTTGACATCTCTGGAAACACCATATATTTT. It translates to CATCFDISGNTIYF.

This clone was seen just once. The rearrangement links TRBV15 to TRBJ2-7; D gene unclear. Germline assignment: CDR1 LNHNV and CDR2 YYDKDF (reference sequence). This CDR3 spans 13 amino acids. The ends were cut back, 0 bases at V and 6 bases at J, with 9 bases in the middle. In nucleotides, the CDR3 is TGTGCCACCAGCAGAGATCAGATCGGCGAGCAGTACTTC. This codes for CATSRDQIGEQYF.

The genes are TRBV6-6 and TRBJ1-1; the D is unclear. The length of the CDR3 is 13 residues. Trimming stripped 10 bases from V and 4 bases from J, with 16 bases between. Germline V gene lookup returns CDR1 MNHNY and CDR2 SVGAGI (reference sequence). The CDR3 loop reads CATSFTEGTEAFF. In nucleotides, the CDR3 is TGTGCCACCTCTTTTACGGAGGGCACTGAAGCTTTCTTT.